The 9 T cell receptor beta chains given below trace back to one sample, sequenced in a study of naive and memory T cell subsets (dated by TCRdb to about 2017). Libraries came from UMI-ligation and nested PCR. Sequenced on an Illumina MiSeq. An equimolar mix of two oligonucleotides covering both TRBC1 and TRBC2 was used as the beta constant-region primer. Clones were called with MiXCR by TCRdb after fastp trimmed the public reads at Q25, and only in-frame beta chains were retained. Each CDR3 protein gets just one entry, which takes the most common genes and DNA from the rows behind it. The sample data list 140,000 to 150,000 distinct CDR3 sequences, and about a sixth of these were observed just once. Approximately 0.13% of the sample is held by the ten biggest clonotypes. Specimen: naive CD4+ T cells from blood. The cell subset or site label of this sample denotes: naive T cells, CD45RA high CD27+. These receptors all stem from a human donor in good health.

The chain has TRBV4-1 and TRBJ2-1, with no clear D. The CDR3 sequence is 17 residues long. V was shortened by 1 base and J by 0 bases, with 13 bases between the two germline ends. Germline CDR1 MGHRA, CDR2 YSYEKL. CDR3 loop: CASSQGIARSSYNEQFF. CDR3 coding DNA: TGCGCCAGCAGCCAAGGTATCGCCAGGAGCTCCTACAATGAGCAGTTCTTC.

The chain carries TRBV20-1 and TRBJ1-1, with 7 bases fitting TRBD1. The CDR3 length is 13 residues. Germline assignment: CDR1 DFQATT and CDR2 SNEGSKA (reference sequence). V shed 3 bases, J shed 5 bases, and the junction held 6 bases outside the gene matches. The CDR3 region is CSASGTVGTEAFF. Here the CDR3 DNA reads TGCAGTGCTAGTGGGACAGTGGGAACTGAAGCTTTCTTT.

This clonotype was observed a handful of times. The J gene is TRBJ1-1, the V gene TRBV30, with 7 bases matching TRBD1. Germline V gene lookup returns CDR1 GTSNPN and CDR2 SVGIG (reference sequence). The CDR3 consists of 13 residues. V shed 5 bases, J shed 0 bases, and the junction held 3 bases outside the gene matches. This CDR3 reads CAWQQGMNTEAFF. CDR3 sequence (DNA): TGTGCCTGGCAACAGGGGATGAACACTGAAGCTTTCTTT. Filled out from reference TRBV30 and TRBJ1-1, the complete variable domain reads SQTIHQWPATLVQPVGSPLSLECTVEGTSNPNLYWYRQAAGRGLQLLFYSVGIGQISSEVPQNLSASRPQDRQFILSSKKLLLSDSGFYLCAWQQGMNTEAFFGQGTRLTVV.

This clonotype was seen a few times. The CDR3 DNA sequence: TGTGCCAGCAGCCAAGGGGCGGCGGGAAACACCATATATTTT. Amino acids: CASSQGAAGNTIYF. The genes are TRBV3-1 and TRBJ1-3, with D unclear. The germline V gene has CDR1 LGHDT and CDR2 YNNKEL (reference sequence). This CDR3 contains 14 residues. V was shortened by 1 base and J by 4 bases, with 8 bases between the two germline ends.

This clonotype turned up a few times. The chain has TRBV7-2 and TRBJ2-3; 10 bases align to TRBD2. The germline V gene has CDR1 SGHTA and CDR2 FQGNSA. Losses at the gene ends were 7 bases for V and 0 bases for J; bases not matched to a gene: 4. The CDR3 consists of 15 residues. CDR3 protein: CASISAGGSTDTQYF. The CDR3 DNA is TGTGCCAGCATCTCAGCGGGAGGGAGCACAGATACGCAGTATTTT.

The sample holds one count of this clonotype. Germline is not matched at one junction end, which may reflect a read error. This chain links TRBV25-1 with TRBJ2-7, with D unclear. The CDR3 has 11 amino acids. Germline CDR1 MGHDK, CDR2 SYGVNS. The CDR3 region is CASSESEATFF. CDR3 bases: TGTGCCAGCAGTGAAAGCGAGGCCACCTTTTTC.

The chain combines TRBV7-2 with TRBJ2-7; 11 bases align to TRBD1. The CDR3 extends over 17 amino acids. V lost 0 bases to trimming and J lost 0 bases; unmatched junction nucleotides: 4. Per germline, CDR1 SGHTA and CDR2 FQGNSA. CDR3 coding DNA: TGTGCCAGCAGCTTAGCTAGGGGACAGGGGGACTCCTACGAGCAGTACTTC. It encodes CASSLARGQGDSYEQYF.

The chain has TRBV20-1 and TRBJ2-3; tentatively, D is TRBD2 (6 bases). With 4 bases removed from V and 1 base from J, the gap between germline ends came to 15 bases. The CDR3 extends over 15 amino acids. The germline V gene has CDR1 DFQATT and CDR2 SNEGSKA (reference sequence). CDR3: CSAIPGERGTDTQYF. The CDR3 nucleotides are TGCAGTGCTATACCTGGGGAGCGGGGCACAGATACGCAGTATTTT.

V is TRBV9 and J is TRBJ1-1; D may be TRBD1 (5 bases). The germline V and J ends were trimmed by 0 bases and 7 bases, with 13 bases remaining between them. The germline CDR1 and CDR2 sequences are SGDLS and YYNGEE. The CDR3 covers 14 residues. The CDR3 DNA sequence: TGTGCCAGCAGCGTAGTATCTCGTAGGGGTGAAGCTTTCTTT. Protein sequence: CASSVVSRRGEAFF.